This T cell receptor beta chain emerged from a study of CD8+CD57+ T cells in acquired aplastic anemia. Study-level results: Patients had around 30 CD8+ CDR3 sequences in common with controls (the shared set).

The use of genomic DNA as template underpinned the TCR beta VDJ and CDR3 profiling. TCRdb fed the reads into MiXCR, producing one record per CDR3 protein. This table holds around 400,000 distinct CDR3 sequences, about two thirds found once. CDR3 length: 15 residues. Germline CDR1 ENHRY, CDR2 SYGVKD. After removal of 0 bases from V and 2 bases from J, the junction contained 0 bases not matched to a gene. Regarding this clonotype: Its target is not known.

The TCR sequence derives from a human donor in good health, serving as a control. Material: sorted CD4+, CD8+, or CD8+CD57+ T cells (not recorded which) from PBMCs. The V and J genes are TRBV10-3 and TRBJ1-4; 7 positions match TRBD1. In DNA form, the CDR3 reads TGTGCCATCAGTGAGTCCAGGGGGACTAATGAAAAACTGTTTTTT. Protein sequence: CAISESRGTNEKLFF.